The 14 T cell receptor beta chains below all came from one sample that was sequenced in a study of blood T cell repertoires in COVID-19. The protocol was immunoSEQ multiplex PCR, while the TCRdb copy is restricted to in-frame clones and leaves out a portion. The repertoire includes around 240,000 clones, 75% to 90% of them detected once, and 1.9% sits in the top ten. Sequenced material: PBMCs or T cells enriched from blood (not recorded which). The receptors originated from a woman aged 45-65 years who had recovered from COVID-19.

This clone has more than one count but fewer than ten. The rearrangement uses TRBV7-6 and TRBJ1-2; possibly TRBD1 for D (5 bases). In germline, CDR1 is SGHVS, CDR2 FNYEAQ. This CDR3 contains 15 residues. The V end was cut by 3 bases, the J end by 4 bases, with 15 bases between. CDR3 in DNA: TGTGCCAGCAGCTTTAGGCCACAGGACCCCTATGGCTACACCTTC. This sequence encodes CASSFRPQDPYGYTF.

CDR3 loop: CASSQTPGQASYEQYF. The CDR3 nucleotides are TGTGCCAGCAGCCAAACGCCGGGACAGGCGTCCTACGAGCAGTACTTC. The chain has TRBV4-2 and TRBJ2-7; 8 bases align to TRBD1. Germline V CDR1 and CDR2: LGHNA, YNFKEQ. Trimming took 2 bases from V and 1 from J; bases not matched to a gene: 7. The CDR3 has 16 residues.

There are a few counts of this clone. The chain has TRBV27 and TRBJ2-7; TRBD2 aligns across 11 bases. J gave up 3 bases and V 0 bases, and 10 bases lay outside the gene matches. There are 18 residues in the CDR3. Germline-derived CDR1 and CDR2 are MNHEY and SMNVEV (reference sequence). CDR3 nucleotides: TGTGCCAGCAGTTTATCGGGACTAGCGGTCGGGAGGGGCTACGAGCAGTACTTC. It translates to CASSLSGLAVGRGYEQYF.

This clone was observed once. The rearrangement uses TRBV18 and TRBJ2-1; D perhaps matches TRBD1 (6 bases). The CDR3 totals 16 residues. CDR1 KGHSH and CDR2 LQKENI come from the germline V gene. V lost 2 bases to trimming and J lost 0 bases, with 11 bases between them. Here the CDR3 reads CASSPRGTSSYNEQFF. CDR3 sequence (DNA): TGTGCCAGCTCACCAAGGGGGACCAGCTCCTACAATGAGCAGTTCTTC.

The rearrangement links TRBV11-1 to TRBJ1-2, with a weak D call TRBD1 (6 bases). The germline V gene encodes CDR1 SGHAT and CDR2 FQDESV (reference sequence). The CDR3 is 13 amino acids. V was clipped by 4 bases and J by 2 bases, with 8 bases between them. The CDR3 spells CASSSGQNYGYTF. CDR3 in DNA: TGTGCCAGCAGCTCAGGACAGAACTATGGCTACACCTTC.

The gene calls are TRBV7-2 and TRBJ2-3; TRBD2 aligns across 12 bases. The ends lost 2 bases at V and 4 bases at J; junction bases unmatched: 13. This CDR3 contains 19 residues. Looked up from germline, CDR1 is SGHTA and CDR2 is FQGNSA. The CDR3 DNA is TGTGCCAGCAGCTTATCCCAGGGCCTAGCGGGAGGGCAGGCAGATACGCAGTATTTT. Protein product: CASSLSQGLAGGQADTQYF.

This clone was counted a single time. The chain joins TRBV18 to TRBJ1-5, with D possibly being TRBD1 (5 bases). Trimming took 4 bases from V and 0 from J, leaving 13 bases between them. There are 16 residues in the CDR3. Germline CDR1 is KGHSH and CDR2 is LQKENI. The CDR3 is CASSRGTANSNQPQHF. DNA of the CDR3: TGTGCCAGCTCACGTGGGACTGCAAATAGCAATCAGCCCCAGCATTTT.

This clone appeared a single time. The rearrangement links TRBV18 to TRBJ1-2, with 9 bases identical to TRBD1. This CDR3 has 16 amino acids. Germline assignment: CDR1 KGHSH and CDR2 LQKENI. V trimming: 3 bases; J trimming: 5 bases; junction bases outside the gene matches: 10. This CDR3 reads CASSPYPGQGRYGYTF. CDR3 nucleotide sequence: TGTGCCAGCTCACCTTACCCGGGACAGGGACGGTATGGCTACACCTTC.

The rearrangement joins TRBV28 to TRBJ2-7; the D gene is possibly TRBD2 (6 bases). Germline CDR1 reads MDHEN; CDR2 reads SYDVKM. V was shortened by 6 bases and J by 6 bases, with 18 bases between the two germline ends. This CDR3 comprises 14 residues. CDR3 coding DNA: TGTGCCAGCAGGACTACGGGAGAGACGGGCGAGCAGTACTTC. Encoded protein: CASRTTGETGEQYF.

The rearrangement links TRBV6-5 to TRBJ1-1, with D maybe TRBD1 (6 bases). The CDR3 consists of 15 residues. Germline V gene sequence: CDR1 MNHEY, CDR2 SVGAGI. V dropped 0 bases and J dropped 3 bases, with 11 bases sitting between them. This chain's CDR3 is CASSYSRGGDTEAFF. In DNA, the CDR3 is TGTGCCAGCAGTTACTCGAGGGGGGGGGACACTGAAGCTTTCTTT.

This clone was observed once. The V call is TRBV5-1, the J call TRBJ2-7; 11 bases are shared with TRBD1. The germline gives CDR1 SGHRS, CDR2 YFSETQ. The CDR3 is made up of 15 amino acids. J gave up 10 bases and V 9 bases, and 18 bases lay outside the gene matches. CDR3 amino acids: CATGTGGATGFSQYF. The DNA for the CDR3 is TGCGCCACAGGGACAGGGGGTGCTACGGGATTTAGTCAGTACTTC.

The chain has TRBV2 and TRBJ2-5, with D perhaps matching TRBD1 (5 bases). CDR3 length equals 13 residues. Trimming left V 5 bases short and J 5 bases short, with 12 bases between. From germline, CDR1 is SNHLY and CDR2 FYNNEI. CDR3 nucleotide sequence: TGTGCCAGCAGTAAGGGGTTAGGGGAGACCCAGTACTTC. Translated, it gives CASSKGLGETQYF.

The chain carries TRBV5-1 and TRBJ2-7, with 7 bases aligning to TRBD1. CDR3 length: 13 amino acids. From germline, CDR1 is SGHRS and CDR2 YFSETQ. Trimming took 4 bases from V and 3 from J; bases not matched to a gene: 4. The CDR3 DNA reads TGCGCCAGCAGCCTAGGGACAGTCTACGAGCAGTACTTC. Its protein is CASSLGTVYEQYF.

V usage is TRBV2 and J usage is TRBJ1-2, with TRBD1 as a possible D gene (5 bases). Looked up from germline, CDR1 is SNHLY and CDR2 is FYNNEI. This CDR3 contains 18 residues. V dropped 4 bases and J dropped 4 bases, with 25 bases sitting between them. The CDR3 sequence is CASSGGEGNTGGAYGYTF. As DNA, the CDR3 is TGTGCCAGCAGTGGCGGGGAGGGCAACACCGGAGGGGCCTATGGCTACACCTTC.